A selection of T cell receptor beta chains follows, all from one sample in a study of identical twins. TCRdb passed the 5' RACE reads through MiXCR, listing each CDR3 protein once. The profile shows approximately 410,000 distinct CDR3 sequences, about 18% of them singletons. Source material: naive T cells sorted from blood. The receptors shown here come from a man aged 50-60 years in good health. Both conserved end residues are part of each CDR3.

TRBJ2-5	TRBV20-1	CSAPGNVETQYF
TRBJ2-3	TRBV5-1	CASSWTGSTDTQYF
TRBJ2-5	TRBV4-2	CASSQGSGDRETQYF
TRBJ2-1	TRBV20-1	CSASARGLSREQFF
TRBJ2-7	TRBV7-6	CASSRTESSYEQYF
TRBJ2-7	TRBV11-2	CASSLIAGRGEQYF
TRBJ2-2	TRBV24-1	CATSAGAPNTGELFF
TRBJ2-3	TRBV29-1	CSVDEGLAGADTQYF
TRBJ1-2	TRBV5-1	CASSEGQGVYGYTF
TRBJ2-7	TRBV2	CASIDAYSYEQYF
TRBJ1-5	TRBV20-1	CSARGDRNQPQHF
TRBJ2-1	TRBV20-1	CSAQQGAHNEQFF
TRBJ2-3	TRBV20-1	CSARDPGSGDTQYF
TRBJ2-2	TRBV12-3/TRBV12-4	CASSFHVPSRGGELFF
TRBJ1-1	TRBV2	CASRRQATEAFF
TRBJ2-7	TRBV20-1	CSASPGTGSYEQYF
TRBJ2-1	TRBV6-2/TRBV6-3	CASRTRDRGPYNEQFF
TRBJ1-1	TRBV20-1	CSANPAVYRDRRVRNTEAFF
TRBJ2-6	TRBV5-6	CASSFTVSGANVLTF
TRBJ2-5	TRBV11-2	CASSSRTSLETQYF
TRBJ2-3	TRBV20-1	CSAHSQGEGVHTQYF
TRBJ1-1	TRBV28	CASTTLGTGNTEAFF
TRBJ1-3	TRBV6-2/TRBV6-3	CASSAHGPTIYF
TRBJ2-5	TRBV19	CASSGLEGNGGEETQYF
TRBJ1-2	TRBV7-9	CASSRLTALNYGYTF